There are a few counts of the clone carrying this T cell receptor (beta chain). The library targeted TCRbeta and was prepared with unique molecular identifiers. TCRdb independently ran MiXCR on the PCR reads; one entry per CDR3 protein. The sample holds around 380,000 distinct CDR3 sequences, 11% seen once. This sample was included in a study of T-cell reconstitution after alpha-beta-depleted transplantation in children. This TCR was recovered from a human donor who donated a stem cell graft to a child with acute myeloid leukemia. This specimen consisted of PBMCs from the stem cell graft donor, obtained from the stem cell graft.

The CDR3 DNA is TGTGCCAGCAGCAGGGCGGCAGCGGCGGCCTACGAGCAGTACTTC. Translation: CASSRAAAAAYEQYF. The chain carries TRBV7-2 and TRBJ2-7; D might be TRBD2 (5 bases). The CDR3 is 15 residues long. The V end lost 5 bases, the J end lost 2 bases, and 16 bases lay between the germline ends. CDR1 and CDR2 from the germline V gene are SGHTA and FQGNSA.